This T cell receptor beta chain derives from a study of T cell responses to AZD1222 COVID-19 vaccine. Study-wide points: Spike-specific TCR breadth and depth went up after people got two AZD1222 doses. Mapped onto spike, vaccine-associated CD4 TCRs spanned it and were dominant at 160-218 and 743-854.

This clone showed up just once. Its antigen remains unknown. Germline assignment: CDR1 MDHEN and CDR2 SYDVKM. Deletions cut 2 bases from V and 3 bases from J, with 14 bases between. CDR3 length: 16 amino acids. Only in-frame clones appear in the TCRdb table, and some are missing; sequencing was by immunoSEQ multiplex PCR. The sample includes 140,000 to 150,000 clones, just under 95% seen only once; the top ten take 9% to 15%. This sample comprised peripheral blood, obtained after recovery from COVID-19. The V and J genes are TRBV28 and TRBJ1-3; D is undetermined. The sequence was collected from an adult who had recovered from COVID-19. The DNA for the CDR3 is TGTGCCAGCAGTTTAATTAGAAGGGTTGGTGGAAACACCATATATTTT. It is translated as CASSLIRRVGGNTIYF.